The 17 T cell receptor beta chains in this list originate from one sample, sequenced in a study of shared clonotypes between healthy human individuals. Produced via immunoSEQ multiplex PCR; TCRdb's table is partial and in-frame only. The sample holds over a million clones, about 76% seen once. Sequencing was carried out using memory CD4+ T cells sorted from blood. Subset given: CD45RA-negative fraction. These receptor sequences come from a man between 18 and 35 years old in good health.

This clone was counted only a few times. The CDR3 DNA is TGTGCCAGCAGTTTCACAACAGGGAGGGGAGGCAATGAGCAGTTCTTC. Protein sequence: CASSFTTGRGGNEQFF. V usage is TRBV28 and J usage is TRBJ2-1, with D perhaps matching TRBD2 (7 bases). The CDR3 loop spans 16 amino acids. The V gene's germline CDR1 is MDHEN and CDR2 SYDVKM. With 3 bases removed from V and 6 bases from J, the gap between germline ends came to 18 bases. Supplemented by reference TRBV28 and TRBJ2-1, the full variable domain reads DVKVTQSSRYLVKRTGEKVFLECVQDMDHENMFWYRQDPGLGLRLIYFSYDVKMKEKGDIPEGYSVSREKKERFSLILESASTNQTSMYLCASSFTTGRGGNEQFFGPGTRLTVL.

This chain uses TRBV5-6 with TRBJ1-5, with a possible D match to TRBD1 (6 bases). The CDR3 is made up of 13 amino acids. Between the trimmed V and J ends, which lost 6 bases and 3 bases, there was a span of 10 bases. Germline V gene sequence: CDR1 SGHDT, CDR2 YYEEEE. CDR3 region: CASTRGNNQPQHF. In DNA form, the CDR3 reads TGTGCCAGCACCAGGGGTAACAATCAGCCCCAGCATTTT.

The rearrangement joins TRBV6-1 to TRBJ2-7; weak D call: TRBD1 (5 bases). V gave up 10 bases and J gave up 1 base, with 14 bases separating them. CDR1 is MNHNS, CDR2 SASEGT, per germline. The CDR3 is 13 amino acids. CDR3 residues: CAILKDNSYEQYF. CDR3 bases: TGTGCCATCCTGAAGGACAATTCCTACGAGCAGTACTTC.

The chain uses TRBV27 and TRBJ2-7; 7 bases map to TRBD2. V lost 3 bases, J lost 5 bases, and 10 bases stayed unmatched. Germline V CDR1 and CDR2: MNHEY, SMNVEV (reference sequence). The CDR3 runs to 15 residues. CDR3 nucleotide sequence: TGTGCCAGCAGTTTCGGGGGGAGGGCCGGCAACGAGCAGTACTTC. Translating it yields CASSFGGRAGNEQYF.

The chain links TRBV7-9 to TRBJ2-1; 9 bases fit TRBD2. Germline loops: CDR1 SEHNR, CDR2 FQNEAQ (reference sequence). V lost 9 bases and J lost 5; bases outside the gene matches: 8. This CDR3 has 14 residues. The CDR3 coding sequence is TGTGCCAGTGAGAAAAGCGGGGGGAACAATGAGCAGTTCTTC. This codes for CASEKSGGNNEQFF.

The chain's CDR3 is CASSQDQAGGRVDTQYF. The CDR3 nucleotides are TGCGCCAGCAGCCAAGATCAGGCTGGCGGGAGAGTAGATACGCAGTATTTT. The V call is TRBV4-1, the J call TRBJ2-3; 7 bases map to TRBD2. CDR1 MGHRA and CDR2 YSYEKL come from the germline V gene. This CDR3 is built from 17 residues. V shed 0 bases, J shed 5 bases, and the junction held 11 bases outside the gene matches.

As DNA, the CDR3 is TGTGCCATCAGCGAGAGGGGACAGGGTAGGAGCACTGAAGCTTTCTTT. Its protein product is CAISERGQGRSTEAFF. V usage is TRBV10-3 and J usage is TRBJ1-1; TRBD1 matches at 9 bases. This CDR3 is built from 16 residues. With V trimmed by 6 bases and J by 4 bases, 12 bases remained unmatched. CDR1 ENHRY and CDR2 SYGVKD come from the germline V gene.

This clone was observed a handful of times. J is TRBJ1-5 and V is TRBV4-1; TRBD1 might be the D (5 bases). CDR3 length: 15 residues. The germline V and J ends were trimmed by 4 bases and 1 base, with 11 bases remaining between them. Per germline, CDR1 MGHRA and CDR2 YSYEKL. CDR3 DNA: TGCGCCAGCAGCCCTATCCCAGGGAGCAATCAGCCCCAGCATTTT. Protein: CASSPIPGSNQPQHF.

Concerning this clone itself: This may be a read error, as it is one base from a much larger clone. Other DNA sequences in the sample encode the same CDR3. This rearrangement joins TRBV18 to TRBJ2-7; D is uncertain. Per the germline V gene, CDR1 is KGHSH and CDR2 is LQKENI. CDR3 length equals 15 residues. Trimming pared 6 bases from V and 5 bases from J, leaving 20 bases between. In DNA form, the CDR3 reads TGTGCCAGCTCCTCGCTGGGAAAGGGCACGGACGAGCAGTACTTC. This codes for CASSSLGKGTDEQYF.

The chain carries TRBV5-6 and TRBJ2-3; 7 positions match TRBD1. The CDR3 covers 15 residues. With V trimmed by 3 bases and J by 1 base, 5 bases remained unmatched. The germline gives CDR1 SGHDT, CDR2 YYEEEE. The chain's CDR3 is CASSSTGSGTDTQYF. The CDR3 DNA reads TGTGCCAGCAGCTCGACAGGGTCAGGCACAGATACGCAGTATTTT.

The chain recombines TRBV9 with TRBJ1-6; 10 bases agree with TRBD1. Germline V lookup: CDR1 SGDLS, CDR2 YYNGEE. V lost 0 bases, J lost 10 bases, and 4 bases stayed unmatched. This CDR3 region has 15 residues. CDR3 coding DNA: TGTGCCAGCAGCGTAGAAGCGGACAGGGGGTCACCCCTCCACTTT. This translates into CASSVEADRGSPLHF.

The CDR3 region is CASRGGQGARESLGNTIYF. CDR3 bases: TGTGCCAGCAGGGGGGGACAGGGGGCTAGGGAGTCGCTCGGAAACACCATATATTTT. J is TRBJ1-3 and V is TRBV6-4; 12 bases align to TRBD1. The CDR3 has 19 residues. Germline lookup yields CDR1 MRHNA and CDR2 SNTAGT. V dropped 6 bases and J dropped 4; count of bases not matched to a gene: 16.

This chain joins TRBV7-8 and TRBJ1-6, with unresolved D. The germline V gene has CDR1 SGHVS and CDR2 FQNEAQ. The CDR3 has 14 residues. V lost 1 base and J 6 bases, leaving 7 bases between the germline ends. The CDR3 here is CASSLGRINSPLHF. The CDR3 DNA is TGTGCCAGCAGCTTAGGCAGGATTAATTCACCCCTCCACTTT.

The V and J genes are TRBV5-6 and TRBJ2-3; possibly TRBD2 for D (6 bases). V lost 4 bases, J lost 1 base, and 10 bases lay in between. The CDR3 loop spans 14 amino acids. Germline V gene lookup returns CDR1 SGHDT and CDR2 YYEEEE. The CDR3 region has the DNA TGTGCCAGCAGCCTAGCGTGGGGCACAGATACGCAGTATTTT. Encoded protein: CASSLAWGTDTQYF.

This chain uses TRBV4-1 with TRBJ2-2; D is undetermined. Trimming shortened V by 0 bases and J by 7 bases, and 6 bases separated the two germline ends. Germline CDR1 is MGHRA and CDR2 is YSYEKL. The CDR3 totals 13 residues. The CDR3 DNA reads as TGCGCCAGCAGCCAAGATTCGAGCGGGGAGCTGTTTTTT. It is translated as CASSQDSSGELFF.

The gene calls are TRBV6-4 and TRBJ2-6; D possibly uses TRBD1 or TRBD2 (5 bases each). V was trimmed by 8 bases and J by 4 bases, leaving 18 bases between them. The germline CDR1 and CDR2 sequences are MRHNA and SNTAGT. This CDR3 region has 16 residues. CDR3 coding DNA: TGTGCCAGCTCCCGGACCGGGGCCGGGGGGGCCAACGTCCTGACTTTC. Translated, it gives CASSRTGAGGANVLTF.

For this clone: A clone one base away is much larger, so this may be a read error. The same CDR3 can be traced to other DNA sequences in this sample. CDR3 DNA sequence: TGCGCCAGCAGCTTGGTTCGGGGGTCCTACAATGAGCAGTTCTTC. Residues: CASSLVRGSYNEQFF. The chain joins TRBV5-1 to TRBJ2-1; possibly TRBD2 for D (6 bases). The CDR3 has 15 amino acids. The V and J ends lost 0 bases and 1 base respectively, with 8 bases between them. CDR1 SGHRS and CDR2 YFSETQ come from the germline V gene.